These T cell receptor beta chains were read from a single sample in a study of OX40 agonist ivuxolimab in advanced cancers. Clones were read by immunoSEQ multiplex PCR, and TCRdb kept only the in-frame ones, dropping some. The top ten hold 45% to 55% of the sample, which has tens of thousands of clones, approximately 90% seen once. The sequences come from CD4+ or CD8+ T cells sorted from blood, collected in a trial of the OX40 agonist ivuxolimab. These receptors came from an adult with an advanced solid tumor such as melanoma, head and neck, liver or kidney cancer. Both conserved end residues are part of each CDR3. Each record gives: CDR3 DNA, CDR3 protein, clone size, V gene, D gene, J gene. A D gene is named only where the DNA matches it firmly. Clone size is shown for a subset of rows, as once, few, many or a class of expanded clone.

CDR3nt: TGTGCCAGCAGCGTAGGGAATCTCGGCAAAAACATTCAGTACTTC
CDR3aa: CASSVGNLGKNIQYF
abundance: -
v_gene: TRBV9
d_gene: -
j_gene: TRBJ2-4

CDR3nt: TGCGCCAGCAGCCAAGATTCGGTATCCACAGATACGCAGTATTTT
CDR3aa: CASSQDSVSTDTQYF
abundance: -
v_gene: TRBV4-1
d_gene: -
j_gene: TRBJ2-3

CDR3nt: TGTGCCAGCACCGGAAGGGGGGCGGACTCACCCCTCCACTTT
CDR3aa: CASTGRGADSPLHF
abundance: -
v_gene: TRBV6-4
d_gene: -
j_gene: TRBJ1-6

CDR3nt: TGCGCCAGCAGCCAAGGCCCCCCACAGGGAGTGATCACTGAAGCTTTCTTT
CDR3aa: CASSQGPPQGVITEAFF
abundance: -
v_gene: TRBV4-3
d_gene: -
j_gene: TRBJ1-1

CDR3nt: TGTGCCAGCAGCTTGGGAGGGGGGGCCGTCCAGTACTTC
CDR3aa: CASSLGGGAVQYF
abundance: -
v_gene: TRBV7-2
d_gene: -
j_gene: TRBJ2-7

CDR3nt: TGCGCCAGCAGCCAAGATCTAAGGGGGAACGCTGAAGCTTTCTTT
CDR3aa: CASSQDLRGNAEAFF
abundance: -
v_gene: TRBV4-1
d_gene: -
j_gene: TRBJ1-1

CDR3nt: TGTGCCAGCAGTTACGCGGGGTCCGGGGGCGGGGAGCTGTTTTTT
CDR3aa: CASSYAGSGGGELFF
abundance: -
v_gene: TRBV6-5
d_gene: -
j_gene: TRBJ2-2

CDR3nt: TGCAGTCTCTACGGCCCCGGGGAGCTGTTTTTT
CDR3aa: CSLYGPGELFF
abundance: once
v_gene: TRBV20-1
d_gene: -
j_gene: TRBJ2-2

CDR3nt: TGCGCCAGCAGCCAAGGTCCCGGCGACGGAGGCGGTCCGTATTTT
CDR3aa: CASSQGPGDGGGPYF
abundance: -
v_gene: TRBV4-3
d_gene: -
j_gene: TRBJ2-3

CDR3nt: TGTGCCAGCAGTTCCTCCGGCAGGCTCGATCAGCCCCAGCATTTT
CDR3aa: CASSSSGRLDQPQHF
abundance: -
v_gene: TRBV6-5
d_gene: -
j_gene: TRBJ1-5

CDR3nt: TGTGCCAGCAGTGACACAGGGGGATATGGCTACACCTTC
CDR3aa: CASSDTGGYGYTF
abundance: -
v_gene: TRBV2
d_gene: TRBD1
j_gene: TRBJ1-2

CDR3nt: TGCGCCAGCAGCCAAGTGGGACAGAGCTCTGGAAACACCATATATTTT
CDR3aa: CASSQVGQSSGNTIYF
abundance: once
v_gene: TRBV4-3
d_gene: TRBD1
j_gene: TRBJ1-3

CDR3nt: TGTGCCAGCAGCTTAAGGACACCCGCCTACGAGCAGTACTTC
CDR3aa: CASSLRTPAYEQYF
abundance: few
v_gene: TRBV7-2
d_gene: -
j_gene: TRBJ2-7

CDR3nt: TGTGCCAGCAGTTCAGGCGGGACGGCCTACGAGCAGTACTTC
CDR3aa: CASSSGGTAYEQYF
abundance: -
v_gene: TRBV27
d_gene: -
j_gene: TRBJ2-7

CDR3nt: TGTGCCAGCAGCCAGACAGGGGATGGCTACACCTTC
CDR3aa: CASSQTGDGYTF
abundance: -
v_gene: TRBV7-2
d_gene: TRBD1
j_gene: TRBJ1-2

CDR3nt: TGCAGCGTCCTTAAAAAACCTACTCGGCTCCTTAATGAAAAACTGTTTTTT
CDR3aa: CSVLKKPTRLLNEKLFF
abundance: -
v_gene: TRBV29-1
d_gene: -
j_gene: TRBJ1-4

CDR3nt: TGTGCCAGCACTCGGGCGAACACTGAAGCTTTCTTT
CDR3aa: CASTRANTEAFF
abundance: -
v_gene: TRBV7-2
d_gene: -
j_gene: TRBJ1-1

CDR3nt: TGTGCCAGCAGCGGTGGAGGCAGGACAACAGATACGCAGTATTTT
CDR3aa: CASSGGGRTTDTQYF
abundance: -
v_gene: TRBV5-4
d_gene: -
j_gene: TRBJ2-3

CDR3nt: TGTGCCAGCAGCTTATTACCGGCCTACGAGCAGTACTTC
CDR3aa: CASSLLPAYEQYF
abundance: -
v_gene: TRBV7-9
d_gene: -
j_gene: TRBJ2-7

CDR3nt: TGTGCCAGCAGTGACGCAGGGTACAATGAGCAGTTCTTC
CDR3aa: CASSDAGYNEQFF
abundance: -
v_gene: TRBV6-4
d_gene: -
j_gene: TRBJ2-1

CDR3nt: TGTGCCAGCACCGGGGGGAATGAGCAGTTCTTC
CDR3aa: CASTGGNEQFF
abundance: -
v_gene: TRBV9
d_gene: TRBD2
j_gene: TRBJ2-1

CDR3nt: TGTGCCAGCAGTTTTCTAGCGGGAGAAGGGATCGGAGTCTACGAGCAGTACTTC
CDR3aa: CASSFLAGEGIGVYEQYF
abundance: medium-sized
v_gene: TRBV28
d_gene: TRBD2
j_gene: TRBJ2-7

CDR3nt: TGTGCCTGGAGTGCGTCCTCCCCTAGGGGGGGAGAGACCCAGTACTTC
CDR3aa: CAWSASSPRGGETQYF
abundance: -
v_gene: TRBV30
d_gene: -
j_gene: TRBJ2-5

CDR3nt: TGTGCCAGCAGCTTGCCGGAGACAGATACGCAGTATTTT
CDR3aa: CASSLPETDTQYF
abundance: -
v_gene: TRBV5-6
d_gene: -
j_gene: TRBJ2-3

CDR3nt: TGTGCCAGCAGTTTGATAGGTCAGGGGGGTTACAATGAGCAGTTCTTC
CDR3aa: CASSLIGQGGYNEQFF
abundance: -
v_gene: TRBV28
d_gene: -
j_gene: TRBJ2-1

CDR3nt: TGCGCCAGCAGCCAAGACTCCACCCAAGAGACCCAGTACTTC
CDR3aa: CASSQDSTQETQYF
abundance: -
v_gene: TRBV4-3
d_gene: -
j_gene: TRBJ2-5

CDR3nt: TGTGCCAGCAGCGTAGCCCCGGGACTAGCGGGGCAGGGAGGCTATGAGCAGTTCTTC
CDR3aa: CASSVAPGLAGQGGYEQFF
abundance: -
v_gene: TRBV9
d_gene: TRBD2
j_gene: TRBJ2-1

CDR3nt: TGTGCCTGGAAGCGGGGGGTCTCAAACTCCTACGAGCAGTACTTC
CDR3aa: CAWKRGVSNSYEQYF
abundance: few
v_gene: TRBV30
d_gene: TRBD2
j_gene: TRBJ2-7